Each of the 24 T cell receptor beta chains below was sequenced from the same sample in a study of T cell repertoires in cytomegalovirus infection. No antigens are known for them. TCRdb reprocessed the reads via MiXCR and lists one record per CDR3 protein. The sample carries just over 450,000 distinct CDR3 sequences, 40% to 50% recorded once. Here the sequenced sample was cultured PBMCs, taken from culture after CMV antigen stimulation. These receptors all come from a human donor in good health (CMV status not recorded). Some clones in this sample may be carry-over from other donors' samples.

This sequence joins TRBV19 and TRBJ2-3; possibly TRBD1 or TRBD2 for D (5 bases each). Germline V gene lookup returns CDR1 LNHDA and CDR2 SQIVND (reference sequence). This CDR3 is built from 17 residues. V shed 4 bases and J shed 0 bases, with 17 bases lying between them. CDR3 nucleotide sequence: TGTGCCAGTAGTACCGCCGGGACCGCCTACAGCACAGATACGCAGTATTTT. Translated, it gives CASSTAGTAYSTDTQYF.

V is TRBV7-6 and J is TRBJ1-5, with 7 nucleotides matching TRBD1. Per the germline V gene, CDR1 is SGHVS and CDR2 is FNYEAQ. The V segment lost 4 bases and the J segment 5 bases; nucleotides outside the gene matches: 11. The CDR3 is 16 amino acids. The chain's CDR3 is CASSSREGAEDQPQHF. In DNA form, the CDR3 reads TGTGCCAGCAGCTCCCGCGAGGGGGCCGAAGATCAGCCCCAGCATTTT.

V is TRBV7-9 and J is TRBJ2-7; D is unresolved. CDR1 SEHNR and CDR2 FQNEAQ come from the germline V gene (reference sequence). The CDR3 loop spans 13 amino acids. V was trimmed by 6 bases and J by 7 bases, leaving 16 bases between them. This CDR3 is CASSLRHRPEQYF. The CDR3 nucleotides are TGTGCCAGCAGTTTACGCCACCGCCCGGAGCAGTACTTC. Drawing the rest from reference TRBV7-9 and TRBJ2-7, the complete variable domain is DTGVSQNPRHKITKRGQNVTFRCDPISEHNRLYWYRQTLGQGPEFLTYFQNEAQLEKSRLLSDRFSAERPKGSFSTLEIQRTEQGDSAMYLCASSLRHRPEQYFGPGTRLTVT.

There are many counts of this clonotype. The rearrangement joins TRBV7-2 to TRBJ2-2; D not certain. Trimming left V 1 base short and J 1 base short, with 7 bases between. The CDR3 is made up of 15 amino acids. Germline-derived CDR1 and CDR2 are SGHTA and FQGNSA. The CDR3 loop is CASSLGAGNTGELFF. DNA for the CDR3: TGTGCCAGCAGCTTAGGGGCAGGGAACACCGGGGAGCTGTTTTTT.

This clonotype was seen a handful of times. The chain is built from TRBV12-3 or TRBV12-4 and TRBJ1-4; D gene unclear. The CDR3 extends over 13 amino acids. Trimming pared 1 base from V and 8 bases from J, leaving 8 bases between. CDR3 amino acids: CASSLVRSEKLFF. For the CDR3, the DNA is TGTGCCAGCAGTTTAGTGCGGAGCGAAAAACTGTTTTTT.

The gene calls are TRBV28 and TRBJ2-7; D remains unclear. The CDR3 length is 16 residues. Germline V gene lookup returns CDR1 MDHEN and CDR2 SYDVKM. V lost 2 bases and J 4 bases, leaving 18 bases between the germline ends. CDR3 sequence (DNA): TGTGCCAGCAGTTTAGAAGACACTGGCGGTTTTTACGAGCAGTACTTC. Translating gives CASSLEDTGGFYEQYF.

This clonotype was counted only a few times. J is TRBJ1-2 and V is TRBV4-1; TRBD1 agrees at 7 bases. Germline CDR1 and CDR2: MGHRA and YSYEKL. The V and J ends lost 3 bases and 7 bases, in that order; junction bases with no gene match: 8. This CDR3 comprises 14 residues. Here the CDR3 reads CASSQGTAVRGYTF. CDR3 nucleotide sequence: TGCGCCAGCAGCCAGGGGACAGCGGTCCGTGGCTACACCTTC.

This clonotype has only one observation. In nucleotides, the CDR3 is TGTGCCAGCAGCTTATTGGGACTAGGTTTTGGAGATACGCAGTATTTT. This sequence encodes CASSLLGLGFGDTQYF. This chain joins TRBV11-2 and TRBJ2-3; 8 positions agree with TRBD2. Per the germline V gene, CDR1 is SGHAT and CDR2 is FQNNGV. After removal of 2 bases from V and 5 bases from J, the junction contained 9 bases not matched to a gene. This CDR3 has 16 amino acids.

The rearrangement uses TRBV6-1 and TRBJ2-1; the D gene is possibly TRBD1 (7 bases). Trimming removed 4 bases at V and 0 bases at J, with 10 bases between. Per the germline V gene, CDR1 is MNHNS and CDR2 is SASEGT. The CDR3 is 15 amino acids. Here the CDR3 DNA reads TGTGCCAGCAGTGGCGGGACAGACTCCTACAATGAGCAGTTCTTC. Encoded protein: CASSGGTDSYNEQFF.

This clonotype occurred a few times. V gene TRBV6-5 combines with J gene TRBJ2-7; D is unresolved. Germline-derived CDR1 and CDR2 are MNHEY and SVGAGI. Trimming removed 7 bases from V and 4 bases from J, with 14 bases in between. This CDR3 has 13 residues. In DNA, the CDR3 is TGTGCCAGCAAGGCGGCAGGTGCTTACGAGCAGTACTTC. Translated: CASKAAGAYEQYF.

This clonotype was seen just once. The CDR3 reads CATSRVSGSRADTQYF. The CDR3 DNA is TGTGCCACCAGCAGAGTGAGCGGGAGTAGGGCAGATACGCAGTATTTT. The chain is built from TRBV15 and TRBJ2-3, with 8 bases lining up with TRBD2. This CDR3 spans 16 amino acids. The V gene's germline CDR1 is LNHNV and CDR2 YYDKDF (reference sequence). With 1 base clipped from V and 4 bases from J, the junction kept 7 bases outside the gene matches. Full variable domain (outside the CDR3, taken from reference TRBV15 and TRBJ2-3): DAMVIQNPRYQVTQFGKPVTLSCSQTLNHNVMYWYQQKSSQAPKLLFHYYDKDFNNEADTPDNFQSRRPNTSFCFLDIRSPGLGDTAMYLCATSRVSGSRADTQYFGPGTRLTVL.

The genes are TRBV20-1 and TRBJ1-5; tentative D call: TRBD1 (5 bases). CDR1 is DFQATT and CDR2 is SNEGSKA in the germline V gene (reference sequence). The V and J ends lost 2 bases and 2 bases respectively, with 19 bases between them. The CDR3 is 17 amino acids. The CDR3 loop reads CSARLGLAGKGNQPQHF. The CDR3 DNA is TGCAGTGCTAGATTGGGGCTCGCCGGAAAGGGCAATCAGCCCCAGCATTTT.

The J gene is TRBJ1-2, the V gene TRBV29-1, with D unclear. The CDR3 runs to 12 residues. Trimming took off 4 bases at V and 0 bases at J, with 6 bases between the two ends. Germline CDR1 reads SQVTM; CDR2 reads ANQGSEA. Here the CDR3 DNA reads TGCAGCGTTGGGCCGGCTAACTATGGCTACACCTTC. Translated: CSVGPANYGYTF.

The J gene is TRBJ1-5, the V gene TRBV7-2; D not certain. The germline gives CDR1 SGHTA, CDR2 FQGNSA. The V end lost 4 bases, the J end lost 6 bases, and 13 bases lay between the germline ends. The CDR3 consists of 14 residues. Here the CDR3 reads CASSSGRLRQPQHF. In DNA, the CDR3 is TGTGCCAGCAGCTCGGGCCGGCTCCGTCAGCCCCAGCATTTT.

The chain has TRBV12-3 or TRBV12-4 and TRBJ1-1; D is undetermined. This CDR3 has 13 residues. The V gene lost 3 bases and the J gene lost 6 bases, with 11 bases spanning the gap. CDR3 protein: CASSFSGYPEAFF. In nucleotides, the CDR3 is TGTGCCAGCAGTTTTTCGGGATACCCTGAAGCTTTCTTT.

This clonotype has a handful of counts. The CDR3 spells CASSLGGGLRGGYTF. The CDR3 DNA follows: TGTGCCAGCAGCTTAGGGGGGGGACTCCGGGGTGGCTACACCTTC. This chain connects TRBV7-2 to TRBJ1-2; D is perhaps TRBD1 (5 bases). V was clipped by 1 base and J by 7 bases, with 16 bases between them. CDR3 size: 15 residues. Germline V CDR1 and CDR2: SGHTA, FQGNSA. Using reference TRBV7-2 and TRBJ1-2 for the parts outside the CDR3, the full variable domain is GAGVSQSPSNKVTEKGKDVELRCDPISGHTALYWYRQSLGQGLEFLIYFQGNSAPDKSGLPSDRFSAERTGGSVSTLTIQRTQQEDSAVYLCASSLGGGLRGGYTFGSGTRLTVV.

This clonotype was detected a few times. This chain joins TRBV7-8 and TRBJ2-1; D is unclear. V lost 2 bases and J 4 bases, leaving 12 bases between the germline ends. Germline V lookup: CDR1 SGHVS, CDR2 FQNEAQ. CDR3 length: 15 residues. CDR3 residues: CASSLTVGWYNEQFF. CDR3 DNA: TGTGCCAGCAGCTTAACGGTTGGTTGGTACAATGAGCAGTTCTTC.

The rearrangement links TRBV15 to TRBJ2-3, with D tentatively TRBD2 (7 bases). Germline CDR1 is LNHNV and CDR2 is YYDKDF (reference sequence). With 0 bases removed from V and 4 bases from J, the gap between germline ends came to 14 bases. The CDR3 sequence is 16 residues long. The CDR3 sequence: CATSRDQRGASDTQYF. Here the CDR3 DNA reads TGTGCCACCAGCAGAGATCAACGGGGGGCCTCAGATACGCAGTATTTT.

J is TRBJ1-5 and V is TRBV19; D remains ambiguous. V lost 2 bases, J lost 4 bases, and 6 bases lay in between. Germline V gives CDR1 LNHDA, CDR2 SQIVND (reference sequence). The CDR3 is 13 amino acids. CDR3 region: CASSIRPNQPQHF. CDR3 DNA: TGTGCCAGTAGTATACGACCTAATCAGCCCCAGCATTTT.

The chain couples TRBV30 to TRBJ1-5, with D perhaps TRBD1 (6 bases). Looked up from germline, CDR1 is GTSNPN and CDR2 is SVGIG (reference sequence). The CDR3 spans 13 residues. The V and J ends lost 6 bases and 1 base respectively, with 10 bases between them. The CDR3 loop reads CACAQGSNQPQHF. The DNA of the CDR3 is TGTGCCTGCGCACAGGGAAGCAATCAGCCCCAGCATTTT.

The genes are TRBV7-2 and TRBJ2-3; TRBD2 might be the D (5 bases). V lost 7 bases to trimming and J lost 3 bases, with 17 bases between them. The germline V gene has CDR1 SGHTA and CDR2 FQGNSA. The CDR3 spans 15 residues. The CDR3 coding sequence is TGTGCCAGCAACTTTGCGGGTAGTTTTACAGATACGCAGTATTTT. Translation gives CASNFAGSFTDTQYF.

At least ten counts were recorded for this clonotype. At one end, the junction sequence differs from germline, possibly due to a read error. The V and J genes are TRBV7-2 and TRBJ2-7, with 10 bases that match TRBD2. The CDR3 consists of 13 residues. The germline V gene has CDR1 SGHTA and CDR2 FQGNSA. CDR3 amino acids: CASSSSPGLAGEF. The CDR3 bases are TGTGCCAGCAGCTCCTCACCCGGGCTAGCGGGAGAATTC.

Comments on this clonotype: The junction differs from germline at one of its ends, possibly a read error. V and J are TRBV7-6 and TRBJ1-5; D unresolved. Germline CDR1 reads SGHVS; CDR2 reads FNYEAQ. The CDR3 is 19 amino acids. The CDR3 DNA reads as TGTACCAGCAGCTTAGTTCCCTCACGGCGGGGTTATAGCAATCAGCCCCAGCATTTT. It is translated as CTSSLVPSRRGYSNQPQHF.

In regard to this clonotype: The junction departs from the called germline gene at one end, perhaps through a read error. CDR3 nucleotide sequence: TGTGCCAGCAGCCAAGGGGGGGCCGTCCGGGAGCTGTTTTTT. Protein sequence: CASSQGGAVRELFF. The chain couples TRBV4-1 to TRBJ2-2; a possible D gene is TRBD2 (7 bases). CDR1 is MGHRA and CDR2 is YSYEKL in the germline V gene. The CDR3 covers 14 residues.